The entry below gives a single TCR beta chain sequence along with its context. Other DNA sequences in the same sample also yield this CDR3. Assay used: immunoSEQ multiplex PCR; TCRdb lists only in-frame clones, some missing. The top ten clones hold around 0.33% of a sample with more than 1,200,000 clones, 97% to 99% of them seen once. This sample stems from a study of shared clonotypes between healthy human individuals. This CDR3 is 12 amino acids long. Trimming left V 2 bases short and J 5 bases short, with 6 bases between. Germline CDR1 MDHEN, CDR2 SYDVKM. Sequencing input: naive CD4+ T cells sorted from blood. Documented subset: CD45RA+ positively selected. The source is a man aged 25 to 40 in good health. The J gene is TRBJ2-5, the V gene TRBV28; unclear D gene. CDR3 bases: TGTGCCAGCAGTTTAATTGGGGAGACCCAGTACTTC. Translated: CASSLIGETQYF.